The 28 T cell receptor beta chains below were found in one sample sequenced in a study of shared clonotypes between healthy human individuals (dated by TCRdb to 2020 to 2021). The protocol used for the library was the immunoSEQ multiplex PCR assay. The clones in this table, taken by TCRdb from immuneACCESS, are in-frame only. Not every clone is retained; where verified, under half of the shortfall comes from an unresolved V gene, and the cause of the rest is unknown. Here the sample has approximately 2,300,000 clones; 85% to 95% occur a single time. The ten largest clones take up more than 0.35% of the sample. The sequencing sample was made of naive CD4+ T cells from PBMCs. The cell subset or site label on this specimen signifies: CD45RA+ positively selected. These receptor sequences come from a man aged 18 to 29 in good health. Some clones in this sample may be carry-over from other donors' samples.

The V call is TRBV4-2, the J call TRBJ2-5, with 9 positions matching TRBD2. CDR1 and CDR2 (germline): LGHNA, YNFKEQ. V gave up 9 bases and J gave up 0 bases; unmatched junction bases: 11. The CDR3 is made up of 16 amino acids. The CDR3 DNA is TGTGCCAGTAGCAGGGTTAGCGGGAGACACCAAGAGACCCAGTACTTC. It specifies CASSRVSGRHQETQYF.

This chain uses TRBV5-4 with TRBJ1-1, with TRBD1 matching 9 bases. Germline V gene sequence: CDR1 SGHNT, CDR2 YYREEE (reference sequence). The ends lost 4 bases at V and 1 base at J; junction bases unmatched: 2. This CDR3 comprises 14 residues. The CDR3, as DNA: TGTGCCAGCAGCGAACAGGGGGCGAACACTGAAGCTTTCTTT. This sequence encodes CASSEQGANTEAFF.

This chain's CDR3 is CASSPLSHSGNTIYF. CDR3 nucleotide sequence: TGTGCCAGCAGCCCGCTCTCACACTCTGGAAACACCATATATTTT. The V call is TRBV5-5, the J call TRBJ1-3; D is unclear. This CDR3 is built from 15 residues. Germline lookup yields CDR1 SGHKS and CDR2 YYEKEE (reference sequence). Trimming left V 4 bases short and J 0 bases short, with 11 bases between. Using reference TRBV5-5 and TRBJ1-3 for the parts outside the CDR3, the full variable domain is DAGVTQSPTHLIKTRGQQVTLRCSPISGHKSVSWYQQVLGQGPQFIFQYYEKEERGRGNFPDRFSARQFPNYSSELNVNALLLGDSALYLCASSPLSHSGNTIYFGEGSWLTVV.

The chain uses TRBV4-3 and TRBJ2-7, with 9 bases matching TRBD2. From germline, CDR1 is LGHNA and CDR2 YSLEER. There are 17 residues in the CDR3. V gave up 0 bases and J gave up 2 bases; unmatched junction bases: 8. The CDR3 reads CASSQEGGREGPYEQYF. CDR3 coding DNA: TGCGCCAGCAGCCAAGAAGGAGGGCGGGAGGGTCCCTACGAGCAGTACTTC.

This rearrangement joins TRBV6-6 to TRBJ2-7; TRBD1 agrees at 8 bases. Germline-derived CDR1 and CDR2 are MNHNY and SVGAGI (reference sequence). Unmatched junction bases numbered 11, after V lost 6 bases and J lost 7 bases. This CDR3 spans 14 amino acids. The CDR3 is CASRITGGFREQYF. CDR3 bases: TGTGCCAGCAGAATAACAGGGGGATTTAGGGAGCAGTACTTC.

This chain uses TRBV7-8 with TRBJ1-2; D ambiguous. V lost 1 base to trimming and J lost 1 base, with 7 bases between them. Per germline, CDR1 SGHVS and CDR2 FQNEAQ. The CDR3 loop spans 14 amino acids. CDR3 DNA: TGTGCCAGCAGCTTAGAACAGAGTAACTATGGCTACACCTTC. Amino acids: CASSLEQSNYGYTF.

This clone was counted once. This chain joins TRBV5-1 and TRBJ2-1; D possibly matches TRBD1 or TRBD2 (6 bases each). Per germline, CDR1 SGHRS and CDR2 YFSETQ. Trimming took 4 bases from V and 9 from J, leaving 17 bases between them. This CDR3 comprises 14 residues. CDR3 bases: TGCGCCAGCAGCCCCGGGGGCCTAGCTGGTGAGCAGTTCTTC. This encodes CASSPGGLAGEQFF.

V usage is TRBV27 and J usage is TRBJ1-2; the match to TRBD1 covers 10 bases. This CDR3 has 16 amino acids. CDR1 MNHEY and CDR2 SMNVEV come from the germline V gene (reference sequence). V gave up 5 bases and J gave up 5 bases; unmatched junction bases: 11. The CDR3 protein is CASSGRQGAFWYGYTF. The CDR3 bases are TGTGCCAGCAGTGGGCGACAGGGGGCTTTTTGGTATGGCTACACCTTC.

J is TRBJ2-7 and V is TRBV28, with a weak D call TRBD2 (5 bases). The CDR3 length is 15 residues. CDR1 and CDR2 from the germline V gene are MDHEN and SYDVKM. V lost 5 bases and J 2 bases, leaving 16 bases between the germline ends. The CDR3 DNA sequence: TGTGCCAGCAGTCCCTACGAGGGATCCCCCTACGAGCAGTACTTC. Translated, it gives CASSPYEGSPYEQYF.

The chain has TRBV18 and TRBJ2-1; tentative D call: TRBD2 (6 bases). With 1 base removed from V and 9 bases from J, the gap between germline ends came to 13 bases. CDR1 is KGHSH, CDR2 LQKENI, per germline. This CDR3 comprises 14 residues. The CDR3, as DNA: TGTGCCAGCTCACCACGATGGGGGGATAGTGAGCAGTTCTTC. Translation: CASSPRWGDSEQFF.

V is TRBV11-3 and J is TRBJ2-3; D not certain. This CDR3 has 14 amino acids. V was pared by 0 bases and J by 4 bases, with 8 bases between. Germline V CDR1 and CDR2: SGHNT, YENEEA. In nucleotides, the CDR3 is TGTGCCAGCAGCTTAGATCTGCAGTCAGATACGCAGTATTTT. As protein: CASSLDLQSDTQYF.

This clone has just one count. The chain uses TRBV7-9 and TRBJ1-2, with D hard to call. The V gene lost 1 base and the J gene lost 8 bases, with 11 bases spanning the gap. The CDR3 runs to 13 residues. In germline, CDR1 is SEHNR, CDR2 FQNEAQ (reference sequence). CDR3 sequence reads: CASSLVGPLGYTF. The CDR3 coding sequence is TGTGCCAGCAGCTTAGTAGGGCCCCTAGGCTACACCTTC.

The chain has TRBV5-1 and TRBJ2-6, with unresolved D. Trimming stripped 4 bases from V and 4 bases from J, with 9 bases between. The CDR3 is 14 amino acids. Germline V gene data show CDR1 as SGHRS and CDR2 as YFSETQ. CDR3 sequence (DNA): TGCGCCAGCAGCGAGACGACGGGGGCCAACGTCCTGACTTTC. Amino acids: CASSETTGANVLTF.

To note about this clone: One end of the junction varies from germline; a read error may be responsible. The chain employs TRBV7-2 and TRBJ2-7; D might be TRBD1 (5 bases). The CDR3 extends over 13 amino acids. The germline gives CDR1 SGHTA, CDR2 FQGNSA. CDR3 region: CASSYRQSPEEYF. CDR3 nucleotide sequence: TGTGCCAGCAGCTACCGACAGAGCCCCGAGGAGTACTTC.

The CDR3 coding sequence is TGTGCCAGCAGCTTTGTCCAAACCGGGGAGCTGTTTTTT. It is translated as CASSFVQTGELFF. The V gene is TRBV11-2, the J gene TRBJ2-2; D not certain. Trimming pared 3 bases from V and 5 bases from J, leaving 7 bases between. In germline, CDR1 is SGHAT, CDR2 FQNNGV. This CDR3 region has 13 residues.

This sequence joins TRBV5-4 and TRBJ2-1; 16 positions agree with TRBD2. V lost 4 bases, J lost 9 bases, and 4 bases stayed unmatched. Germline V gene lookup returns CDR1 SGHNT and CDR2 YYREEE (reference sequence). The CDR3 runs 15 residues. For the CDR3, the DNA is TGTGCCAGCAGCCTGGGACTAGCGGGAGGGATTGAGCAGTTCTTC. Its protein product is CASSLGLAGGIEQFF.

V gene TRBV28 combines with J gene TRBJ2-6; 7 bases align to TRBD1. CDR3 length: 17 amino acids. The trim removed 5 bases at V and 2 bases at J, leaving 9 bases unmatched. Germline assignment: CDR1 MDHEN and CDR2 SYDVKM. The CDR3: CASSGPATGAGANVLTF. For the CDR3, the DNA is TGTGCCAGCAGTGGCCCCGCAACAGGGGCTGGGGCCAACGTCCTGACTTTC.

The chain uses TRBV6-1 and TRBJ2-7; D gene unclear. The CDR3 has 14 residues. Germline lookup yields CDR1 MNHNS and CDR2 SASEGT. The V end was cut by 8 bases, the J end by 2 bases, with 16 bases between. The CDR3 loop reads CASVATTGTYEQYF. Here the CDR3 DNA reads TGTGCCAGCGTGGCCACCACTGGTACCTACGAGCAGTACTTC.

As for this clone: A read error may produce the germline difference seen at one junction end. This rearrangement joins TRBV14 to TRBJ2-7; 8 bases are a match to TRBD2. Germline V lookup: CDR1 SGHDN, CDR2 FVKESK. This CDR3 contains 11 residues. The CDR3 is CASSQYPRGDF. CDR3 DNA sequence: TGTGCCAGCAGCCAATACCCGCGGGGGGACTTC.

The gene calls are TRBV5-1 and TRBJ1-5, with D unresolved. Germline V CDR1 and CDR2: SGHRS, YFSETQ. The V end lost 0 bases, the J end lost 6 bases, and 10 bases lay between the germline ends. The length of the CDR3 is 14 residues. CDR3 residues: CASSLGGVGQPQHF. DNA for the CDR3: TGCGCCAGCAGCTTGGGCGGAGTTGGTCAGCCCCAGCATTTT. The full variable domain, in which reference TRBV5-1 and TRBJ1-5 provide the parts outside the CDR3, is KAGVTQTPRYLIKTRGQQVTLSCSPISGHRSVSWYQQTPGQGLQFLFEYFSETQRNKGNFPGRFSGRQFSNSRSEMNVSTLELGDSALYLCASSLGGVGQPQHFGDGTRLSIL.

In regard to this clone: This sample also contains other DNA sequences that code for the same CDR3. V gene TRBV5-1 combines with J gene TRBJ1-1; no clear D gene. The V gene lost 4 bases and the J gene lost 1 base, with 8 bases spanning the gap. The CDR3 loop spans 13 amino acids. The germline gives CDR1 SGHRS, CDR2 YFSETQ. The CDR3 spells CASSPTQNTEAFF. The CDR3 bases are TGCGCCAGCAGCCCGACACAGAACACTGAAGCTTTCTTT.

CDR3 loop: CASSLGDRFGQPQHF. The CDR3 DNA is TGTGCCAGCAGTTTAGGGGACAGATTTGGCCAGCCCCAGCATTTT. The chain couples TRBV28 to TRBJ1-5; 7 bases line up with TRBD1. The V segment lost 2 bases and the J segment 7 bases; nucleotides outside the gene matches: 8. CDR3 size: 15 residues. Germline CDR1 reads MDHEN; CDR2 reads SYDVKM.

V gene TRBV9 combines with J gene TRBJ1-3; D is ambiguous. From germline, CDR1 is SGDLS and CDR2 YYNGEE. Trimming cost V 5 bases and J 4 bases, with 10 bases left between them. This CDR3 contains 13 residues. The CDR3 loop reads CASSTHVGNTIYF. The CDR3 DNA follows: TGTGCCAGCAGTACCCATGTCGGAAACACCATATATTTT.

The rearrangement links TRBV10-3 to TRBJ2-2, with TRBD2 identical over 8 bases. Unmatched junction bases numbered 9, after V lost 11 bases and J lost 4 bases. Germline CDR1 is ENHRY and CDR2 is SYGVKD. This CDR3 is built from 14 residues. The DNA for the CDR3 is TGTGCCGGGTCTAGCGGGCTGGTCACCGGGGAGCTGTTTTTT. Protein product: CAGSSGLVTGELFF.

This chain links TRBV7-2 with TRBJ2-1; TRBD2 aligns across 11 bases. V gave up 4 bases and J gave up 9 bases; unmatched junction bases: 8. This CDR3 contains 15 residues. CDR1 and CDR2 (germline): SGHTA, FQGNSA. CDR3 residues: CASSYSGTSGGEQFF. The CDR3 coding sequence is TGTGCCAGCAGCTATTCCGGGACTAGCGGTGGTGAGCAGTTCTTC.

The chain has TRBV7-2 and TRBJ1-5, with D possibly TRBD1 on 5 matching bases. The CDR3 covers 15 residues. In germline, CDR1 is SGHTA, CDR2 FQGNSA. The V end was cut by 2 bases, the J end by 2 bases, with 10 bases between. CDR3 DNA sequence: TGTGCCAGCAGCTTACAGGGAGTCGGCAATCAGCCCCAGCATTTT. It translates to CASSLQGVGNQPQHF. The variable domain in full, with the rest retrieved from reference TRBV7-2 and TRBJ1-5, is GAGVSQSPSNKVTEKGKDVELRCDPISGHTALYWYRQSLGQGLEFLIYFQGNSAPDKSGLPSDRFSAERTGGSVSTLTIQRTQQEDSAVYLCASSLQGVGNQPQHFGDGTRLSIL.

The table lists this clone with a count of one. The rearrangement uses TRBV9 and TRBJ2-7; D may correspond to TRBD1 or TRBD2 (6 bases each). The CDR3 runs to 15 residues. Germline assignment: CDR1 SGDLS and CDR2 YYNGEE. V was pared by 4 bases and J by 0 bases, with 14 bases between. The CDR3 loop is CASSSPGAASYEQYF. CDR3 sequence (DNA): TGTGCCAGCAGCTCCCCGGGGGCAGCCTCCTACGAGCAGTACTTC.

With regard to this clone: Different DNA sequences within this sample yield the same CDR3. The chain couples TRBV7-2 to TRBJ1-5, with no clear D. The CDR3 runs 13 residues. V was clipped by 1 base and J by 6 bases, with 7 bases between them. Germline V gene data show CDR1 as SGHTA and CDR2 as FQGNSA. The CDR3 coding sequence is TGTGCCAGCAGCTTAGGAGTGGGTCAGCCCCAGCATTTT. This sequence encodes CASSLGVGQPQHF.